These 21 T cell receptor beta chains were sequenced from one sample in a study of regulatory T cells in long-lasting Graves disease (dated by TCRdb to 2020 to 2023). Library preparation was by multiplex PCR. Sequenced using an Illumina HiSeq 4000. iRepertoire HTBI primers and Arm-PCR amplification of CDR3 regions were used to construct TCR beta libraries. TCRdb reprocessing: public reads trimmed at Q25 with fastp, clones called with MiXCR, in-frame beta chains kept. Rows are unified per CDR3 protein, each entry keeping the most common DNA and genes. For this sample the table gives 500,000 to 800,000 distinct CDR3 sequences, of which 30% were detected only once. The ten largest clones capture roughly 40% of the sample. Read against the paper, the sample's time point label means: persistent/refractory GD, antithyroid drugs over 5 years with positive TRAb. For both TCR sequencing and RNA sequencing, RNA was extracted from PBMCs in TRIzol.

The sample in question was peripheral blood mononuclear cells (PBMCs), obtained when the disease was refractory, from a patient treated with antithyroid drugs. Receptors originate from a female donor with Graves disease.

This clonotype occurred a few times. The V and J genes are TRBV12-3 or TRBV12-4 and TRBJ1-1; D not certain. The CDR3 covers 11 residues. V lost 3 bases and J lost 11, with 10 bases in between. The CDR3 reads CASSLHGSAFF. CDR3 nucleotides: TGTGCCAGCAGTTTGCATGGTTCGGCTTTCTTT.

Only a few counts were recorded for this clonotype. V is TRBV20-1 and J is TRBJ1-4, with 7 bases aligning to TRBD1. The CDR3 runs to 18 residues. CDR1 DFQATT and CDR2 SNEGSKA come from the germline V gene (reference sequence). The J segment lost 0 bases and the V segment lost 0 bases, leaving 10 bases of the junction unmatched. CDR3 sequence (DNA): TGCAGTGCTAGAGAAATAGGGACAGTCTTTGCAACTAATGAAAAACTGTTTTTT. This gives the protein CSAREIGTVFATNEKLFF.

The CDR3 loop is CATSRVGAGASNTEAFF. CDR3 DNA: TGTGCCACCAGCAGAGTTGGGGCAGGGGCTTCGAACACTGAAGCTTTCTTT. V is TRBV15 and J is TRBJ1-1, with a tentative D call TRBD1 (6 bases). The V and J ends lost 1 base and 1 base respectively, with 16 bases between them. Germline CDR1 reads LNHNV; CDR2 reads YYDKDF (reference sequence). The CDR3 is made up of 17 amino acids.

This chain joins TRBV3-1 and TRBJ1-1; 7 positions match TRBD1. The length of the CDR3 is 14 residues. With 2 bases clipped from V and 3 bases from J, the junction kept 3 bases outside the gene matches. Germline values: CDR1 LGHDT, CDR2 YNNKEL (reference sequence). DNA of the CDR3: TGTGCCAGCAGCCAAAGGGGGCTCTACACTGAAGCTTTCTTT. Protein: CASSQRGLYTEAFF.

This clonotype was seen a few times. The V and J genes are TRBV7-2 and TRBJ2-5; perhaps TRBD1 as D (6 bases). CDR1 is SGHTA, CDR2 FQGNSA, per germline. Between the trimmed V and J ends, which lost 5 bases and 4 bases, there was a span of 11 bases. CDR3 size: 13 residues. The CDR3, as DNA: TGTGCCAGCAGCGCAGGGGAACGAGAGACCCAGTACTTC. This codes for CASSAGERETQYF.

This clonotype was detected a few times. The gene calls are TRBV18 and TRBJ2-3; D gene uncertain. CDR1 is KGHSH, CDR2 LQKENI, per germline. Trimming took off 2 bases at V and 1 base at J, with 1 base between the two ends. The CDR3 contains 12 residues. DNA for the CDR3: TGTGCCAGCTCACCAGGCACAGATACGCAGTATTTT. Amino acids: CASSPGTDTQYF.

This clonotype was observed a handful of times. The chain employs TRBV30 and TRBJ2-1; 9 bases map to TRBD2. The J segment lost 2 bases and the V segment lost 5 bases, leaving 1 base of the junction unmatched. The germline V gene has CDR1 GTSNPN and CDR2 SVGIG (reference sequence). The CDR3 covers 13 residues. CDR3 sequence reads: CAWGGRAYNEQFF. The CDR3 region has the DNA TGTGCCTGGGGCGGGAGGGCCTACAATGAGCAGTTCTTC.

Regarding this clonotype: Germline and junction disagree at one end, which may indicate a read error. The J gene is TRBJ1-1, the V gene TRBV7-3; TRBD1 matches 9 bases. The CDR3 runs to 13 residues. CDR1 is SGHTA and CDR2 is FQGTGA in the germline V gene. The CDR3 protein is CASSSWDRAPQAF. The CDR3 DNA sequence: TGTGCCAGCAGCTCCTGGGACAGGGCTCCGCAGGCCTTT. Full variable domain (outside the CDR3, taken from reference TRBV7-3 and TRBJ1-1): GAGVSQTPSNKVTEKGKYVELRCDPISGHTALYWYRQSLGQGPEFLIYFQGTGAADDSGLPNDRFFAVRPEGSVSTLKIQRTERGDSAVYLCASSSWDRAPQAFGQGTRLTVV.

The genes are TRBV10-2 and TRBJ1-5; 7 positions match TRBD1. CDR3 length: 16 residues. Trimming cost V 8 bases and J 7 bases; bases outside gene matches: 17. CDR1 is WSHSY, CDR2 SAAADI, per germline. CDR3 loop: CASRGGSPDSGQPQHF. The CDR3 DNA reads TGCGCCAGCCGAGGGGGCAGTCCAGACTCCGGGCAGCCCCAGCATTTT.

This chain uses TRBV20-1 with TRBJ2-7, with TRBD2 matching 7 bases. This CDR3 is built from 16 residues. V gave up 4 bases and J gave up 0 bases; unmatched junction bases: 12. Germline V gives CDR1 DFQATT, CDR2 SNEGSKA (reference sequence). CDR3 residues: CSAISRLAVSSYEQYF. In DNA, the CDR3 is TGCAGTGCTATCAGCCGACTAGCCGTAAGCTCCTACGAGCAGTACTTC.

This clonotype occurred a few times. The chain couples TRBV30 to TRBJ1-2; 10 bases are shared with TRBD1. The germline CDR1 and CDR2 sequences are GTSNPN and SVGIG (reference sequence). Losses at the gene ends were 8 bases for V and 8 bases for J; bases not matched to a gene: 14. This CDR3 has 14 amino acids. CDR3 DNA sequence: TGTGCCGGGGGATTACCCGGGACAGGGGACGGCTACACCTTC. Translating gives CAGGLPGTGDGYTF. The whole variable domain, remainder taken from reference TRBV30 and TRBJ1-2, is SQTIHQWPATLVQPVGSPLSLECTVEGTSNPNLYWYRQAAGRGLQLLFYSVGIGQISSEVPQNLSASRPQDRQFILSSKKLLLSDSGFYLCAGGLPGTGDGYTFGSGTRLTVV.

This clonotype appeared many times. The chain employs TRBV6-5 and TRBJ1-1; D is unclear. Trimming removed 3 bases at V and 1 base at J, with 12 bases between. Germline V gives CDR1 MNHEY, CDR2 SVGAGI. This CDR3 contains 15 residues. In DNA form, the CDR3 reads TGTGCCAGCAGTTATGGACCATTTCCGAACACTGAAGCTTTCTTT. This encodes CASSYGPFPNTEAFF.

This clonotype was counted many times. The V gene is TRBV2, the J gene TRBJ1-1; 9 nucleotides line up with TRBD1. With 1 base clipped from V and 8 bases from J, the junction kept 5 bases outside the gene matches. CDR1 is SNHLY, CDR2 FYNNEI, per germline. The CDR3 has 14 residues. The CDR3 nucleotides read TGTGCCAGCAGTGAAGTAGGGACAGGGAAAGAAGCTTTCTTT. Its translation: CASSEVGTGKEAFF.

The chain couples TRBV7-2 to TRBJ1-1; D unresolved. The germline gives CDR1 SGHTA, CDR2 FQGNSA. The CDR3 runs 13 residues. Trimming cost V 6 bases and J 11 bases, with 19 bases left between them. CDR3 in amino acids: CASSPLKRGGAFF. CDR3 DNA sequence: TGTGCCAGCAGTCCGCTCAAGAGAGGCGGGGCTTTCTTT.

As regards this clonotype: It is likely a read error, because the conserved phenylalanine at the end of the CDR3 is missing. This chain connects TRBV6-9 to TRBJ1-2; D call uncertain. With 3 bases removed from V and 8 bases from J, the gap between germline ends came to 16 bases. Germline CDR1 reads MNHGY; CDR2 reads SVAAGI. CDR3 length: 14 amino acids. In DNA form, the CDR3 reads TGTGCCAGCAGTTACGCCGCATTAGCCAAAGGCTACACCTCC. It yields the protein CASSYAALAKGYTS.

V and J are TRBV30 and TRBJ2-2; TRBD2 matches 7 bases. Germline-derived CDR1 and CDR2 are GTSNPN and SVGIG (reference sequence). The CDR3 is 15 residues long. V gave up 4 bases and J gave up 4 bases; unmatched junction bases: 9. CDR3 amino acids: CAWTIMGGSTGELFF. CDR3 nucleotides: TGTGCCTGGACTATAATGGGGGGGAGCACCGGGGAGCTGTTTTTT.

This clonotype has only a few counts. The chain uses TRBV19 and TRBJ1-5; perhaps TRBD1 as D (5 bases). Looked up from germline, CDR1 is LNHDA and CDR2 is SQIVND (reference sequence). This CDR3 spans 16 amino acids. V was pared by 4 bases and J by 2 bases, with 15 bases between. In DNA, the CDR3 is TGTGCCAGTAGTACGGAGGGGCGGCGGGGCAATCAGCCCCAGCATTTT. Translation gives CASSTEGRRGNQPQHF.

This clonotype has only a few counts. V is TRBV12-3 or TRBV12-4 and J is TRBJ2-2; 9 bases agree with TRBD1. Trimming took 5 bases from V and 4 from J; bases not matched to a gene: 8. This CDR3 contains 16 residues. CDR3 in DNA: TGTGCCAGCAGTCCCAACAGGGGGCGCGCCACCGGGGAGCTGTTTTTT. The encoded protein is CASSPNRGRATGELFF.

This clonotype was counted only a few times. The chain employs TRBV19 and TRBJ1-2; unclear D gene. Germline V gives CDR1 LNHDA, CDR2 SQIVND (reference sequence). This CDR3 has 12 residues. V was clipped by 3 bases and J by 2 bases, with 4 bases between them. This chain's CDR3 is CASSILNYGYTF. CDR3 in DNA: TGTGCCAGTAGTATCCTCAACTATGGCTACACCTTC.

The chain joins TRBV6-1 to TRBJ1-2; D is possibly TRBD1 (5 bases). The V and J ends lost 6 bases and 5 bases respectively, with 13 bases between them. The germline V gene has CDR1 MNHNS and CDR2 SASEGT. The CDR3 sequence is 13 residues long. The CDR3 sequence is CASSIRGSYGYTF. CDR3 bases: TGTGCCAGCAGCATTAGGGGTTCTTATGGCTACACCTTC.

This clonotype was observed a few times. This chain uses TRBV7-8 with TRBJ1-4; tentatively, D is TRBD1 (5 bases). Trimming shortened V by 5 bases and J by 10 bases, and 14 bases separated the two germline ends. The CDR3 is made up of 13 amino acids. CDR1 and CDR2 from the germline V gene are SGHVS and FQNEAQ. The DNA of the CDR3 is TGTGCCAGCAGCCCGGGACGGCGAGGAAAACTGTTTTTT. It specifies CASSPGRRGKLFF.